This T cell receptor beta chain originates from a study of blood T cell repertoires in COVID-19. Background on the study: Sites across the United States, Italy and Spain contributed samples from acute and convalescent COVID-19.

TCRdb's table, derived via immunoSEQ multiplex PCR, lists solely in-frame clones and lacks some. The table lists a few hundred thousand clones, around 87% of them singletons. The sample consisted of peripheral blood. The TCR was taken from a man aged 18 to 30 with active or convalescent COVID-19.

CDR3 sequence (DNA): TGTGCCAGCAGTTTATGGTCACAGGTGTTGGGTGAAGCTTTCTTT. Its protein product is CASSLWSQVLGEAFF. The V gene is TRBV28, the J gene TRBJ1-1, with D possibly being TRBD1 (5 bases). Trimming cost V 0 bases and J 7 bases, with 15 bases left between them. CDR3 size: 15 residues. Germline loops: CDR1 MDHEN, CDR2 SYDVKM.